Listed below are T cell receptor beta chains from one sample, sequenced in a study of CD8 T cells in Susac syndrome. One entry per CDR3 protein results from TCRdb running MiXCR on the immunoSEQ multiplex PCR reads. The sample consists of about 300,000 distinct CDR3 sequences, roughly 85% of them appearing once. Sequencing was done on a sample of CD8+ T cells from PBMCs. Source of these receptors: a human donor with multiple sclerosis. Both conserved end residues are part of each CDR3. The D gene is left open where the match is weak. Only some rows state a clone size, as once, few, many or a class for expanded clones.

TRBV19	TRBJ2-3	NA	TRBD1	TGTGCCAGTAGTATTCCCAGGGGGCGAGGCACAGATACGCAGTATTTT	CASSIPRGRGTDTQYF
TRBV7-9	TRBJ2-5	few	NA	TGTGCCAGCAGCTTAGTTCTAGCCGGGGAGACCCAGTACTTC	CASSLVLAGETQYF
TRBV10-2	TRBJ1-4	once	NA	TGCGCCACCACCGGGACTACAACTAATGAAAAACTGTTTTTT	CATTGTTTNEKLFF
TRBV15	TRBJ2-2	NA	NA	TGTGCCACCAGCAGAGCGGAAGGGGGCACCGGGGAGCTGTTTTTT	CATSRAEGGTGELFF
TRBV4-3	TRBJ2-1	once	TRBD2	TGCGCCAGCAGCCAGGCTTTTATCAAGCGGGAGGCCCCTACCTACAATGAGCAGTTCTTC	CASSQAFIKREAPTYNEQFF
TRBV4-3	TRBJ2-2	NA	NA	TGCGCCAGCAGCCCTTACGCTACAAAGAACACCGGGGAGCTGTTTTTT	CASSPYATKNTGELFF
TRBV27	TRBJ2-7	NA	TRBD2	TGTGCCAGCAGCCCCGGGAGGAGCTACTACGAGCAGTACTTC	CASSPGRSYYEQYF
TRBV2	TRBJ1-1	NA	NA	TGTGCCAGCACTGGAAGGCCGGGGGAGGACACTGAAGCTTTCTTT	CASTGRPGEDTEAFF
TRBV7-9	TRBJ1-1	NA	NA	TGTGCCAGCAGCTTCCATGTCACTGAAGCTTTCTTT	CASSFHVTEAFF
TRBV7-9	TRBJ2-7	NA	TRBD2	TGTGCCAGCAGCTTAGTTTCTAGCGGCTACGAGCAGTACTTC	CASSLVSSGYEQYF
TRBV12-3/TRBV12-4	TRBJ2-3	NA	NA	TGTGCCAGCAGTTTGAGCGGAGCCCGCACAGATACGCAGTATTTT	CASSLSGARTDTQYF
TRBV7-2	TRBJ2-1	NA	TRBD2	TGTGCCAGCAGCCTCACCACGGGAGGACCGAGGCATGAGCAGTTCTTC	CASSLTTGGPRHEQFF
TRBV24-1	TRBJ2-7	few	TRBD1	TGTGCCACCAGCGCCCGGGACAGGGACTACGAGCAGTACTTC	CATSARDRDYEQYF
TRBV5-6	TRBJ2-3	once	NA	TGTGCCAGCAGCTGGGGCCGGGGCGGACGAGATACGCAGTATTTT	CASSWGRGGRDTQYF
TRBV27	TRBJ2-7	NA	TRBD1	TGTGCCAGCAGGTCCGGACAGGGCGCCTACGAGCAGTACTTC	CASRSGQGAYEQYF
TRBV27	TRBJ2-5	NA	NA	TGTGCCAGCTTTTTAAGCGGGTCGGGAGAGACCCAGTACTTC	CASFLSGSGETQYF
TRBV27	TRBJ1-5	NA	NA	TGTGCCAGCAGTTTCGGCAGGGTCCAGCCCCAGCATTTT	CASSFGRVQPQHF
TRBV7-9	TRBJ2-7	NA	TRBD2	TGTGCCAGCAGAGCTAGCGGGGCCTCCTACGAGCAGTACTTC	CASRASGASYEQYF
TRBV3-1	TRBJ2-7	NA	TRBD2	TGTGCCAGCAGCCATGATGGACTAGCGGGATACCGCTCACCCGAGCAGTACTTC	CASSHDGLAGYRSPEQYF
TRBV20-1	TRBJ2-1	NA	TRBD1	TGCAGTGCCAACAGGGGCTCCTACAATGAGCAGTTCTTC	CSANRGSYNEQFF
TRBV24-1	TRBJ2-2	NA	NA	TGTGCCACCAGTGATTGGAAGAGATCGAACACCGGGGAGCTGTTTTTT	CATSDWKRSNTGELFF
TRBV24-1	TRBJ2-1	NA	TRBD1	TGTGCCACCAGTGATTGGGACAGTTACAATGAGCAGTTCTTC	CATSDWDSYNEQFF
TRBV28	TRBJ2-6	NA	NA	TGTGCCAGCAGTTTAGAGGGGAATGGGGCCAACGTCCTGACTTTC	CASSLEGNGANVLTF
TRBV30	TRBJ1-5	NA	TRBD1	TGTGCCTGGGAGCCGGGACAGGGGAATCAGCCCCAGCATTTT	CAWEPGQGNQPQHF
TRBV14	TRBJ2-5	NA	NA	TGTGCCAGCAGCCTTGTGTACCAAGAGACCCAGTACTTC	CASSLVYQETQYF
TRBV4-1	TRBJ1-1	NA	NA	TGCGCCAGCAGCCCTTTACTGGGGGCTGAAGCTTTCTTT	CASSPLLGAEAFF
TRBV12-3/TRBV12-4	TRBJ2-1	NA	TRBD2	TGTGCCAGCAGTTTAGGGGCGGGAGGGTTACACAATGAGCAGTTCTTC	CASSLGAGGLHNEQFF
TRBV24-1	TRBJ2-1	NA	NA	TGTGCCACCAGTGGTCGGATAGGGTCGTACAATGAGCAGTTCTTC	CATSGRIGSYNEQFF
TRBV21-1	TRBJ1-5	NA	NA	TGTGCCAGCAGCAAAGAATCGTGGGCGAACAATCAGCCCCAGCATTTT	CASSKESWANNQPQHF
TRBV6-2/TRBV6-3	TRBJ2-3	NA	NA	TGTGCCAGCAGTTACCCGCACAGTAGCACAGATACGCAGTTTTTT	CASSYPHSSTDTQFF
TRBV27	TRBJ2-1	once	TRBD1	TGTGCCAGCAGTTTATTACCGGGACAGGGGGCGGATGAGCAGTTCTTC	CASSLLPGQGADEQFF
TRBV7-9	TRBJ1-1	NA	NA	TGTGCCAGCAGCCCCGTTATCGGGGCCACTGAAGCTTTCTTT	CASSPVIGATEAFF
TRBV7-9	TRBJ1-3	NA	NA	TGTGCCAGCAGACCTCCACTGGTCTCTGGAAACACCATATATTTT	CASRPPLVSGNTIYF
TRBV5-4	TRBJ2-7	few	TRBD2	TGTGCCAGCAGCTTGGTTAGCGGGCCGACCTACGAGCAGTACTTC	CASSLVSGPTYEQYF